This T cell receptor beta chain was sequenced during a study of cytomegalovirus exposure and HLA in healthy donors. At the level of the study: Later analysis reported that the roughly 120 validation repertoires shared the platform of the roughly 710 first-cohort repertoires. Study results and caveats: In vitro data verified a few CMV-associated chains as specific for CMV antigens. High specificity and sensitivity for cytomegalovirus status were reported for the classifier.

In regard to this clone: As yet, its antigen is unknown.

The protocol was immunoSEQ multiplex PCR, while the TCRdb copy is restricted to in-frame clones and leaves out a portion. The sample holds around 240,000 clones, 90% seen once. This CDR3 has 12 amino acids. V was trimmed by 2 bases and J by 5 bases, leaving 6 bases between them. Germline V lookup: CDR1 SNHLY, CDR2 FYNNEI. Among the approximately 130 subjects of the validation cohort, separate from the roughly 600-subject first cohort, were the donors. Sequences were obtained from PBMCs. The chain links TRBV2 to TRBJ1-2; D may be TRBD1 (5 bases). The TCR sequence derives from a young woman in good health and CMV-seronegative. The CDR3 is CASSEQGYGYTF. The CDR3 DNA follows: TGTGCCAGCAGTGAACAGGGTTATGGCTACACCTTC.